This T cell receptor beta chain was found in a study of HIV-infected patients and healthy controls (dated by TCRdb to about 2014). Notes on the research overall: CD4 counts rose modestly but significantly in about 85% of the 16 patients after three months of therapy, yet stayed below normal ranges. CD8 counts did not change consistently during early therapy, while the CD4:CD8 ratio increased slightly. Viral load fell below detection in 11 of 16 patients by the second bleed and in all patients following a further year of therapy. Patients lacked overall T-cell lymphocytopenia, and total CDR3 counts per chain did not differ significantly from controls. The question the study tested was whether immune perturbation and reconstitution could be captured by deep TCR repertoire sequencing of small blood samples from HIV patients. The paper as a whole reports these results and caveats: A major limit on how widely the findings apply, in the view of the authors, was that only sixteen HIV-infected individuals were processed. HIV-infected repertoires had significantly higher mean Gini indices than controls, possibly reflecting oligoclonality. In size-matched repertoire data, the apparent post-therapy recovery of the Gini index in HIV-infected patients was not replicated. During therapy, a significant decrease in frequency was seen for HIV-associated CDR3s, whereas no significant change was found for CMV-associated CDR3s, although most of them became more frequent. Using whole blood restricted sequencing depth and prevented separating the dynamics of distinct T-cell subpopulations. Significantly different mean usage between HIV-infected patients and controls was observed for eight alpha and eight beta V genes. Donor HLA types were not determined in the study. The observed differences in diversity could not be explained by the slight differences in age and sex profiles between the study cohorts. MAIT cell alpha-chain CDR3s were found at high frequency in healthy controls but were severely depleted in HIV+ repertoires. Healthy control repertoires showed roughly threefold more distinct CDR3s and higher Shannon diversity than untreated HIV+ repertoires. Differing numbers of distinct sequences in patients and controls hindered comparison, and size-matching assigned excessive weight to rare events in the HIV-infected data. Healthy controls shared more CDR3s between individuals than HIV+ patients, by Jaccard index and by count of highly shared sequences. Only 2 to 3 months of therapy was reflected in the treated samples, a period arguably too short to observe immune reconstitution given low adult thymic output. The pairing of alpha and beta chains was not determined in the samples.

The CDR3 sequence holds 15 residues, the cysteine and phenylalanine included. The entry retains the CDR3 DNA only, 45 bases that are in frame from base 1. CDR1 and CDR2 (DFQATT, SNEGSKA) derive from the germline V gene (reference sequence). V is pruned by 6 bases and J by 10 bases, leaving 12 bases of the junction without a gene match. This clonotype was counted ten times or more. This clone's antigen is unknown. The sample holds no much larger clone one base away, and base qualities are not on file. Follow-up blood was drawn from HIV-infected patients roughly three months, about 14 weeks, after the initiation of antiretroviral therapy. Whole blood was used without fractionating the cells, so the repertoire represented all peripheral T cells without sorting. For RNA extraction, approximately 2.5 ml of peripheral blood was collected into Tempus tubes. Patients with febrile or AIDS-related illness, tumors, hepatitis B or C coinfection, immunomodulatory therapy, recent vaccination or treatment interruptions were excluded from enrollment. The TURBO-DNase kit was used to remove leftover genomic DNA, and GLOBINclear was used to deplete globin mRNA.

500 ng RNA was reverse transcribed with SuperScript III using primers against the alpha and beta constant regions. Separate alpha and beta chain libraries were made by chain-specific third strand synthesis with multiplexing indices. The protocol used a single primer pair to amplify all rearrangements within a chain, which avoided primer bias, and attached molecular barcodes to each cDNA molecule. Purified cDNA was joined by T4 RNA Ligase 1 to a 5' RACE adapter carrying a random hexamer and the SP2 sequencing primer site. Second strand synthesis was primed from the SP2 site with Phusion polymerase, using slow temperature ramps to favor optimal annealing. Two random hexamer sequences, both added before amplification and joined together, made up the 12-nucleotide barcode of each molecule. A brief initial PCR introduced P5 and P7 adapter elements together with a second index, and an approximately 25-cycle amplification PCR using P5s and P7 primers was subsequently performed. In total the libraries went through roughly 30 PCR cycles, after which the libraries were quantified on a Qubit, sized on a Bioanalyzer, and diluted to approximately 4 nM. Sequencing of the normalized libraries was done on an Illumina MiSeq using 2 x 250 paired-end kits. Into about 10 ul Tris-Cl, the reverse transcription reactions were eluted following cleanup on MinElute columns. The adapter ligations were run for roughly 25 hours at 16 degrees C, and AMPure XP beads at a 1:1 ratio were afterwards used to clean them. Turning to the authors' computational methods: A modified Decombinator processed the demultiplexed FASTQ files and output V, J, insert and barcode information. Sequences that shared a barcode but differed from the dominant sequence were treated as errors and discarded, and barcodes were clustered at Levenshtein distance 3 and counted to estimate the original cDNA molecules. The R packages ineq, vegan, igraph and RCytoscape were used for downstream analyses, together with IMGT nomenclature and CDR3 definitions. V gene usage was computed over distinct sequences, each TCR counted once to avoid skew from clonal expansion. Similarity networks connected unique CDR3 amino acid sequences within a donor whenever two sequences differed by a single Levenshtein edit. In the repertoires, a search was made for a compiled set of published HIV-specific CDR3s (roughly 97 alpha, approximately 700 beta) and CMV-specific CDR3s (about 13 alpha, a few hundred beta). Lower sequence numbers were not the cause of the decreased diversity in patients, as random subsampling to size-matched repertoires showed. Starting from the raw public reads, TCRdb applied fastp trimming at Q25, assembled clones with MiXCR and retained in-frame beta chains. Each entry merges the rows of one CDR3 protein and shows their most common DNA and genes. TCRdb, not the authors, supplied the V and J calls. Recorded for this sample are about 7,900 distinct CDR3 sequences; more than 7.5% of them occurred a single time. Around 10% of the sample is taken by the ten largest.

The rearrangement joined TRBV20-1 to TRBJ1-6; TRBD1 matches 10 bases in the middle. The source is an adult with HIV infection. The sample here was blood, taken during antiretroviral therapy. The bases read TGCAGTGCCTCACGCCCCGGGACAGGGGACTCACCCCTCCACTTT. Its translation is CSASRPGTGDSPLHF.